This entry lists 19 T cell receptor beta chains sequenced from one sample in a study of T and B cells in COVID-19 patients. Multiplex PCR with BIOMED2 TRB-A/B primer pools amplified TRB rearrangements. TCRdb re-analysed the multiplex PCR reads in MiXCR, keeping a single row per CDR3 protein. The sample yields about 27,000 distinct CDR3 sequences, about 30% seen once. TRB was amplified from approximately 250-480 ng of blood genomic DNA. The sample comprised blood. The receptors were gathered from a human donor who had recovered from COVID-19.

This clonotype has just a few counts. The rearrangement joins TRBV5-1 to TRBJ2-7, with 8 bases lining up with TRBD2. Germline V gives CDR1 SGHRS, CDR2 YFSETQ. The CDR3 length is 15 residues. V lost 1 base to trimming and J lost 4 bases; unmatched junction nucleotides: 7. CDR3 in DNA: TGCGCCAGCAGCTTGACTACTAGCGGTCTGTACGAGCAGTACTTC. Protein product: CASSLTTSGLYEQYF.

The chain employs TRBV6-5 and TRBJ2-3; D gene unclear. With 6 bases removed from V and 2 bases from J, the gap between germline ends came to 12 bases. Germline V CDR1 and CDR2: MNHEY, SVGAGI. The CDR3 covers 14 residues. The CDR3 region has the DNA TGTGCCAGCAGCCAATCTGGATTCACAGATACGCAGTATTTT. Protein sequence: CASSQSGFTDTQYF.

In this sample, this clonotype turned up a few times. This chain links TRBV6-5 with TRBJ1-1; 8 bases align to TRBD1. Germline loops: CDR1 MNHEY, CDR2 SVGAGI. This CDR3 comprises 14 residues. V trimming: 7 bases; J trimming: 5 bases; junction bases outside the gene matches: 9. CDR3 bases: TGTGCCAGCACCATCGACAGGGGAGGGACTGAAGCTTTCTTT. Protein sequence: CASTIDRGGTEAFF.

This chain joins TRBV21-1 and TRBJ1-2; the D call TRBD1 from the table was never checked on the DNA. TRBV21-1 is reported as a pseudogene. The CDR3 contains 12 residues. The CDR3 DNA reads TGTGCCAGCAAGGACAGGGGAGATGGCTACACCTTC. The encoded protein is CASKDRGDGYTF.

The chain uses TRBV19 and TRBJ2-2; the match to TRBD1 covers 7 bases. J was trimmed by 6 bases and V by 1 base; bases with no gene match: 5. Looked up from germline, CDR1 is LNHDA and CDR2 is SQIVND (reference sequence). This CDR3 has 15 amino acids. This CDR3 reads CASSIVGQGAGELFF. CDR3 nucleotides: TGTGCCAGTAGTATAGTGGGGCAGGGGGCCGGGGAGCTGTTTTTT.

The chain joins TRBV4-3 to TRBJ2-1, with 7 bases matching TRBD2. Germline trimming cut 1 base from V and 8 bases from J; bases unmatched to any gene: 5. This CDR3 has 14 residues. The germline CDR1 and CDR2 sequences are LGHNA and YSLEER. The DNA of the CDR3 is TGCGCCAGCAGCCAAGTACGTCTAGCGGATGAGCAGTTCTTC. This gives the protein CASSQVRLADEQFF.

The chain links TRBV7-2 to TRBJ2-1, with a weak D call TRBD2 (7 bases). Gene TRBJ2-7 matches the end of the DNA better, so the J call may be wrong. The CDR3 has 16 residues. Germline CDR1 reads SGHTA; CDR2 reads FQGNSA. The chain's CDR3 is CASSLAGGPPTVEQYF. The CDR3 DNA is TGTGCCAGCAGCTTAGCGGGGGGGCCCCCTACAGTGGAGCAGTACTTC.

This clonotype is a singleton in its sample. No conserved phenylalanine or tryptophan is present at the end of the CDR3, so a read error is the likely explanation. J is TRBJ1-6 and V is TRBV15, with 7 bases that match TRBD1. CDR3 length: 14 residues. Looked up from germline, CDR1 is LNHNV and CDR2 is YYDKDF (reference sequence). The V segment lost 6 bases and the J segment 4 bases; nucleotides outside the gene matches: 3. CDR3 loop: CATREQGYNSPLHL. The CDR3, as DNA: TGTGCCACCAGAGAACAGGGGTATAATTCACCCCTCCACCTT.

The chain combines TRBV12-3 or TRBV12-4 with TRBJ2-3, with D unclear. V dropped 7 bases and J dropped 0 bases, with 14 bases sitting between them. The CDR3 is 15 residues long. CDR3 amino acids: CASTLGTSSTDTQYF. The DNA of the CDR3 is TGTGCCAGCACCCTGGGTACCTCTAGCACAGATACGCAGTATTTT.

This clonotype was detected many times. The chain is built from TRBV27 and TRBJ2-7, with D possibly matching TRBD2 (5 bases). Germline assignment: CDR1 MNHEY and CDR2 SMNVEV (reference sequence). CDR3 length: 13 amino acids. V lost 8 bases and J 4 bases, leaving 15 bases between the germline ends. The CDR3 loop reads CASGWRVGYEQYF. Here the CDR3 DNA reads TGTGCCAGCGGATGGCGGGTCGGGTACGAGCAGTACTTC.

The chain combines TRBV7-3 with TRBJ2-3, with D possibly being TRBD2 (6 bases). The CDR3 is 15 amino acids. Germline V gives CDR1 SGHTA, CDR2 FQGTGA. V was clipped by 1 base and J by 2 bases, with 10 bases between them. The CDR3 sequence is CASSLSGRFTDTQYF. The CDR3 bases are TGTGCCAGCAGCTTAAGTGGGAGGTTCACAGATACGCAGTATTTT.

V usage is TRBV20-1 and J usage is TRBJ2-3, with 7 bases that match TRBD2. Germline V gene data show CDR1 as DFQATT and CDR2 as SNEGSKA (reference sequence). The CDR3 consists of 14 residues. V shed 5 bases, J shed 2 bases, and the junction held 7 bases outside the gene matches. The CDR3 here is CSAPTREATDTQYF. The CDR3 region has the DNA TGCAGTGCTCCTACTCGGGAGGCCACAGATACGCAGTATTTT.

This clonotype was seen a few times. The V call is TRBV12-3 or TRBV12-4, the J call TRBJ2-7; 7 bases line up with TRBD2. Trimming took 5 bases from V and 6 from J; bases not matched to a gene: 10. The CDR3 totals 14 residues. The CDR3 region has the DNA TGTGCCAGCAGTCCCTGGGAGGGGTTCGGCGAGCAGTACTTC. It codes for CASSPWEGFGEQYF.

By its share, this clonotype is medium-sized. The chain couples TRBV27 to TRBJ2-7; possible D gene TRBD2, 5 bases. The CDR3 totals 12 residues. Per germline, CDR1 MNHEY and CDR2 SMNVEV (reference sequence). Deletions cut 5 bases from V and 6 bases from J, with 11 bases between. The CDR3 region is CASSGPGGEQYF. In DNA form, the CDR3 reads TGTGCCAGCAGTGGTCCAGGAGGCGAGCAGTACTTC.

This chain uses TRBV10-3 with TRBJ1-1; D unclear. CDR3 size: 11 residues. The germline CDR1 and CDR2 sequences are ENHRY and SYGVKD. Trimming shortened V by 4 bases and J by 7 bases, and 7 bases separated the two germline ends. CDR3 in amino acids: CAISGTVEAFF. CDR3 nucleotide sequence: TGTGCCATCAGTGGGACGGTTGAAGCTTTCTTT.

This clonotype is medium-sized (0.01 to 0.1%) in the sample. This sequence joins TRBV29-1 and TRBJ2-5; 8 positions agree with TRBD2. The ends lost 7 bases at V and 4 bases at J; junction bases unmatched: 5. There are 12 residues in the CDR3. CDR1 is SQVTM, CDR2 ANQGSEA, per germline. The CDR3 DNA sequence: TGCAGCGCTGATACTAGCGGAGAGACCCAGTACTTC. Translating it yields CSADTSGETQYF. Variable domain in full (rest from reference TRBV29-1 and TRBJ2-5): SAVISQKPSRDICQRGTSLTIQCQVDSQVTMMFWYRQQPGQSLTLIATANQGSEATYESGFVIDKFPISRPNLTFSTLTVSNMSPEDSSIYLCSADTSGETQYFGPGTRLLVL.

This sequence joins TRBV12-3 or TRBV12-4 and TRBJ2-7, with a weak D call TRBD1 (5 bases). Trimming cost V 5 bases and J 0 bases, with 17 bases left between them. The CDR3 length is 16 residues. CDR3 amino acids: CASSMPPPQDSYEQYF. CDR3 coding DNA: TGTGCCAGCAGTATGCCTCCACCACAGGACTCCTACGAGCAGTACTTC.

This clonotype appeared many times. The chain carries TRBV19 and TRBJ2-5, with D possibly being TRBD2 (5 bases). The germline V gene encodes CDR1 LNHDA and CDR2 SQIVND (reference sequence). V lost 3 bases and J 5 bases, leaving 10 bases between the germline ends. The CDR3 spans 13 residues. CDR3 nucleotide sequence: TGTGCCAGTAGTATTACTAGTAGGGAGACCCAGTACTTC. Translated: CASSITSRETQYF.

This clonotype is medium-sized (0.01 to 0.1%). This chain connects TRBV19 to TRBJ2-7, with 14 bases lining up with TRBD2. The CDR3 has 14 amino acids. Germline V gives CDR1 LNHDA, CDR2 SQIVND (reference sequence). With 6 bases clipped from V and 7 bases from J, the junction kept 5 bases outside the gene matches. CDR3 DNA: TGTGCCAGTAGCCGACTAGCGGGAGGGCGAGAGCAGTACTTC. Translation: CASSRLAGGREQYF.